What follows are 22 T cell receptor beta chains derived from one specimen sequenced in a study of response to subunit inactivated influenza vaccine. TCRdb recomputed calls from the RT-PCR reads with MiXCR, one row per CDR3 protein. The sample shows around 480,000 distinct CDR3 sequences, approximately 11% of them seen only once. Sequencing was performed on PBMCs from blood, taken 45 days after vaccination. The receptor set was obtained from a man in his fifties or sixties who received an inactivated influenza vaccine.

V usage is TRBV10-2 and J usage is TRBJ2-5, with a tentative D call TRBD2 (7 bases). The CDR3 consists of 14 residues. CDR1 is WSHSY, CDR2 SAAADI, per germline. V was pared by 3 bases and J by 5 bases, with 13 bases between. The CDR3 DNA reads as TGCGCCAGCAGTGAAGGTGGCGGGGGCGAGACCCAGTACTTC. It yields the protein CASSEGGGGETQYF.

This clonotype has only a few counts. The chain links TRBV5-1 to TRBJ2-7, with D possibly TRBD1 on 5 matching bases. The germline V and J ends were trimmed by 0 bases and 0 bases, with 13 bases remaining between them. The CDR3 consists of 16 residues. Germline lookup yields CDR1 SGHRS and CDR2 YFSETQ. The CDR3 region is CASSLDSRQSSYEQYF. Here the CDR3 DNA reads TGCGCCAGCAGCTTGGATTCGAGACAGAGCTCCTACGAGCAGTACTTC.

The sample holds a few counts of this clonotype. The rearrangement links TRBV28 to TRBJ2-2, with D perhaps TRBD2 (5 bases). The V end was cut by 7 bases, the J end by 3 bases, with 18 bases between. CDR1 is MDHEN and CDR2 is SYDVKM in the germline V gene. The CDR3 is made up of 16 amino acids. CDR3 amino acids: CASIPGLRVYTGELFF. For the CDR3, the DNA is TGTGCCAGCATCCCAGGACTCCGGGTCTACACCGGGGAGCTGTTTTTT.

This clonotype was found once. CDR3 amino acids: CSARQNEQFF. The CDR3 nucleotides are TGCAGTGCTAGACAGAATGAGCAGTTCTTC. The chain employs TRBV20-1 and TRBJ2-1; D is uncertain. V lost 2 bases to trimming and J lost 7 bases, with 3 bases between them. The germline V gene has CDR1 DFQATT and CDR2 SNEGSKA (reference sequence). The CDR3 is 10 residues long.

This clonotype was observed a handful of times. In DNA, the CDR3 is TGTGCCATCACCCGGGACAGTTCAGATACGCAGTATTTT. Translating it yields CAITRDSSDTQYF. This rearrangement joins TRBV10-3 to TRBJ2-3, with 7 positions matching TRBD1. Germline lookup yields CDR1 ENHRY and CDR2 SYGVKD. CDR3 length: 13 amino acids. V was clipped by 7 bases and J by 4 bases; unmatched bases: 5.

Regarding this clonotype: A read error is possible here, since a much larger clone lies one base away. The V call is TRBV29-1, the J call TRBJ2-1; 10 bases are a match to TRBD2. The CDR3 extends over 17 amino acids. Germline CDR1 reads SQVTM; CDR2 reads ANQGSEA. For the CDR3, the DNA is TGCAGCGTTGAAACTGGACTAGCGGATTTCTCCTGCAATGAGCAGTTCTTC. Its translation is CSVETGLADFSCNEQFF.

This clonotype came up a few times. The germline gene is not matched at one end of the junction; a read error may be the cause. The CDR3 DNA reads as TGCAGCGTTGAAAGGGACTACCTTTTT. This sequence encodes CSVERDYLF. This chain connects TRBV29-1 to TRBJ2-3; the match to TRBD2 covers 7 bases. The CDR3 is 9 amino acids. Per germline, CDR1 SQVTM and CDR2 ANQGSEA.

Note on this clonotype: A read error may explain this, as a much larger clone is one base away. This CDR3 reads CASSWGTGFEQYF. CDR3 DNA: TGTGCCAGCAGCTGGGGGACAGGGTTCGAGCAGTACTTC. The J gene is TRBJ2-7, the V gene TRBV7-9, with TRBD1 matching over 9 bases. Germline V gives CDR1 SEHNR, CDR2 FQNEAQ (reference sequence). The V and J ends lost 4 bases and 6 bases, in that order; junction bases with no gene match: 4. The length of the CDR3 is 13 residues. Combining the CDR3 with reference TRBV7-9 and TRBJ2-7 gives the whole variable domain DTGVSQNPRHKITKRGQNVTFRCDPISEHNRLYWYRQTLGQGPEFLTYFQNEAQLEKSRLLSDRFSAERPKGSFSTLEIQRTEQGDSAMYLCASSWGTGFEQYFGPGTRLTVT.

This clonotype was counted only a few times. This chain joins TRBV11-3 and TRBJ2-1; D remains ambiguous. Germline V gives CDR1 SGHNT, CDR2 YENEEA. With 10 bases removed from V and 12 bases from J, the gap between germline ends came to 13 bases. There are 10 residues in the CDR3. The DNA of the CDR3 is TGTGCCACCACCGGCCAGTGGCAGTTCTTC. Translating gives CATTGQWQFF.

The CDR3, as DNA: TGTGCCAGCAGCCAAGATCGAGCAGGGCGGAACTATGGCTACACCTTC. Amino acid sequence: CASSQDRAGRNYGYTF. V gene TRBV4-2 combines with J gene TRBJ1-2; tentative D call: TRBD1 (5 bases). The germline V gene encodes CDR1 LGHNA and CDR2 YNFKEQ. This CDR3 has 16 residues. Trimming removed 0 bases at V and 2 bases at J, with 13 bases between.

In this sample, this clonotype turned up many times. Because the CDR3 is missing its conserved closing phenylalanine or tryptophan, this is likely a read error. Because the CDR3's place on the DNA is in doubt, the DNA is left out and the CDR3 is given as listed by TCRdb. The chain uses TRBV6-1 and TRBJ2-7; the DNA was not compared with TRBD2, the D call given in the table. Germline CDR1 MNHNS, CDR2 SASEGT. The CDR3 comprises 11 residues, both ends counted. CDR3: CASSEVGRRSI.

The gene calls are TRBV20-1 and TRBJ2-7; D not resolved. V lost 3 bases to trimming and J lost 5 bases, with 11 bases between them. The CDR3 loop spans 12 amino acids. The germline gives CDR1 DFQATT, CDR2 SNEGSKA (reference sequence). The CDR3 loop is CSASFTLDEQYF. DNA of the CDR3: TGCAGTGCTAGTTTCACTTTAGACGAGCAGTACTTC.

In its sample, this clonotype was seen a few times. This sequence joins TRBV5-6 and TRBJ1-6; perhaps TRBD1 as D (6 bases). The V end lost 5 bases, the J end lost 10 bases, and 19 bases lay between the germline ends. The CDR3 contains 15 residues. The germline CDR1 and CDR2 sequences are SGHDT and YYEEEE. The CDR3: CASRGTGTYGSPLHF. The CDR3, as DNA: TGTGCCAGCAGGGGTACCGGGACATATGGCTCACCCCTCCACTTT.

The gene calls are TRBV28 and TRBJ2-5; D is ambiguous. CDR3 length: 13 residues. Trimming removed 3 bases from V and 5 bases from J, with 10 bases in between. The germline V gene has CDR1 MDHEN and CDR2 SYDVKM. The CDR3 DNA reads as TGTGCCAGCAGTTTTCGACCCTGGGAGACCCAGTACTTC. Protein sequence: CASSFRPWETQYF.

This clonotype was counted ten times or more. The chain employs TRBV10-3 and TRBJ2-7; 8 bases fit TRBD1. Germline assignment: CDR1 ENHRY and CDR2 SYGVKD. CDR3 size: 14 residues. J gave up 2 bases and V 6 bases, and 6 bases lay outside the gene matches. The CDR3 here is CAIRRQGSTYEQYF. The CDR3 coding sequence is TGTGCCATCAGAAGACAGGGGAGTACCTACGAGCAGTACTTC.

This clonotype showed up just a few times. The chain is built from TRBV10-3 and TRBJ1-6; D perhaps matches TRBD1 (5 bases). This CDR3 comprises 14 residues. CDR1 ENHRY and CDR2 SYGVKD come from the germline V gene. The V end was cut by 0 bases, the J end by 10 bases, with 10 bases between. The CDR3 nucleotides are TGTGCCATCAGTGAGTCGTTGACAGCCTCACCCCTCCACTTT. Translated: CAISESLTASPLHF.

This clonotype showed up many times. V is TRBV20-1 and J is TRBJ1-5; no firm D call. This CDR3 comprises 11 residues. Germline assignment: CDR1 DFQATT and CDR2 SNEGSKA (reference sequence). CDR3 sequence (DNA): TGCAGCGCTCTGGGCAATCAGCCCCAGCATTTT. This encodes CSALGNQPQHF.

This chain uses TRBV12-3 or TRBV12-4 with TRBJ1-1, with D tentatively TRBD1 (6 bases). The V end was cut by 0 bases, the J end by 6 bases, with 8 bases between. The CDR3 is 13 residues long. DNA for the CDR3: TGTGCCAGCAGTTTAGCGTCAGGGGCTGAAGCTTTCTTT. Translating it yields CASSLASGAEAFF.

The chain joins TRBV6-5 to TRBJ2-7; D might be TRBD2 (5 bases). V dropped 4 bases and J dropped 3 bases, with 13 bases sitting between them. The CDR3 spans 14 residues. Germline V lookup: CDR1 MNHEY, CDR2 SVGAGI. The CDR3 DNA is TGTGCCAGCAGTTTGGGTGAGGGCGACTACGAGCAGTACTTC. Residues: CASSLGEGDYEQYF.

This clonotype showed up just a few times. The chain links TRBV5-5 to TRBJ2-1; TRBD1 might be the D (6 bases). The CDR3 runs to 15 residues. V was cut by 7 bases and J by 0 bases, with 14 bases left in between. From germline, CDR1 is SGHKS and CDR2 YYEKEE (reference sequence). CDR3 protein: CASFKGGLSYNEQFF. The CDR3 nucleotides are TGTGCCAGCTTTAAAGGGGGTCTCTCCTACAATGAGCAGTTCTTC.

The chain combines TRBV7-9 with TRBJ2-1; D is unclear. Germline CDR1 is SEHNR and CDR2 is FQNEAQ (reference sequence). With 5 bases removed from V and 1 base from J, the gap between germline ends came to 6 bases. This CDR3 has 13 amino acids. CDR3 sequence: CASSQNSYNEQFF. The CDR3, as DNA: TGTGCCAGCAGCCAAAATTCCTACAATGAGCAGTTCTTC.

Only a few counts were recorded for this clonotype. The CDR3 here is CASSEPGRNTEAFF. The CDR3 region has the DNA TGTGCCAGCAGTGAACCGGGACGTAACACTGAAGCTTTCTTT. V usage is TRBV25-1 and J usage is TRBJ1-1, with a tentative D call TRBD1 (5 bases). The ends were cut back, 2 bases at V and 2 bases at J, with 9 bases in the middle. This CDR3 region has 14 residues. CDR1 MGHDK and CDR2 SYGVNS come from the germline V gene.